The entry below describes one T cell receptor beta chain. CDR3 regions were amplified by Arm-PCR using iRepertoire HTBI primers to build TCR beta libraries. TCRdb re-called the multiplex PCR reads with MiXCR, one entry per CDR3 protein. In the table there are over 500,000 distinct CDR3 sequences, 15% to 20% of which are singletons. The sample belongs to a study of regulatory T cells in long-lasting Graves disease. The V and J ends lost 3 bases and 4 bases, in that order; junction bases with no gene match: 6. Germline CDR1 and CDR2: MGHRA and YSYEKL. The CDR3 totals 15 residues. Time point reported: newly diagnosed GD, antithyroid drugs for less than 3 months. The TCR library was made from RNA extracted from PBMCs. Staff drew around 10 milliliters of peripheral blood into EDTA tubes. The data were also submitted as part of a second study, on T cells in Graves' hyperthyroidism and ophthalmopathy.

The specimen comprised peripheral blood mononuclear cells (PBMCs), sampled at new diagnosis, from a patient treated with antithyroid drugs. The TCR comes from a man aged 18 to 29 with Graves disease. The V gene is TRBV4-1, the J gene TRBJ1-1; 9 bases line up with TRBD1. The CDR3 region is CASSQQGQGFTEAFF. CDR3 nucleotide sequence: TGCGCCAGCAGCCAGCAGGGACAGGGTTTCACTGAAGCTTTCTTT.